One and the same sample provided the 2 T cell receptor beta chains below, sequenced in a study of blood T cell repertoires in COVID-19. TCRdb keeps only in-frame clones here, not all; method: immunoSEQ multiplex PCR. The profile covers a few hundred thousand clones, with roughly 85% appearing a single time and 18% taken by the ten largest. Sequencing used PBMCs or T cells enriched from blood (not recorded which). The receptors here all came from a middle-aged man who had recovered from COVID-19.

This clone was seen a handful of times. The J gene is TRBJ1-6, the V gene TRBV12-3 or TRBV12-4; unclear D gene. This CDR3 is built from 12 residues. With 3 bases removed from V and 7 bases from J, the gap between germline ends came to 4 bases. CDR3 amino acids: CASSFGNSPLHF. The CDR3 DNA reads TGTGCCAGCAGTTTTGGCAATTCACCCCTCCACTTT.

This chain links TRBV2 with TRBJ2-4, with D maybe TRBD1 (6 bases). The germline V gene encodes CDR1 SNHLY and CDR2 FYNNEI. V gave up 3 bases and J gave up 7 bases, with 16 bases separating them. The CDR3 totals 15 residues. Here the CDR3 reads CASSDQGQALNIQYF. The CDR3 DNA follows: TGTGCCAGCAGTGATCAGGGGCAGGCCCTTAACATTCAGTACTTC. Full variable domain (missing parts from reference TRBV2 and TRBJ2-4): EPEVTQTPSHQVTQMGQEVILRCVPISNHLYFYWYRQILGQKVEFLVSFYNNEISEKSEIFDDQFSVERPDGSNFTLKIRSTKLEDSAMYFCASSDQGQALNIQYFGAGTRLSVL.